This T cell receptor (beta chain) stems from a study of blood T cells in healthy people across ages. Study-level information: In model experiments, template switching was able to capture about one barcoded beta molecule for every two T cells that were present.

A J-beta primer mix and a sample-barcoded 5' primer were used in a second PCR of roughly 6 to 11 cycles. TCRdb recomputed calls from the 5' RACE reads with MiXCR, one row per CDR3 protein. The sample records 550,000 to 600,000 distinct CDR3 sequences, 27% being singletons. General study results and limits: When one million T cells were used, diversity estimates were thought to be underestimates.

The CDR3 is 13 residues long. Germline CDR1 is SSHAT and CDR2 is FNYEAQ (reference sequence). In the case of this clonotype: Its antigen is as yet unknown. Germline and junction disagree at one end, which may indicate a read error.

The receptor was isolated from a woman aged 65 to 85 in good health. Sequenced material: blood. This chain uses TRBV7-7 with TRBJ1-3; D ambiguous. The chain's CDR3 is CASSPPDGNTIYF. The CDR3 DNA follows: TGTGCTAGCAGCCCACCGGATGGAAACACCATATATTTT.